This record covers a single T cell receptor beta chain. The germline V gene encodes CDR1 SGDLS and CDR2 YYNGEE. V shed 3 bases and J 5 bases; nucleotides not matched to a gene: 8. The CDR3 extends over 15 amino acids. The sample belongs to a study of blood T cell repertoires in COVID-19. Sequenced by immunoSEQ multiplex PCR; TCRdb stores in-frame clones only, minus some. The sample includes 70,000 to 95,000 clones, just over 90% of them seen just once. The sequence was obtained from a man aged 50 to 60 with COVID-19, enrolled during active disease. Sequenced input: peripheral blood. This chain uses TRBV9 with TRBJ2-1; 7 nucleotides match TRBD2. CDR3 protein: CASSARLAINNEQFF. CDR3 sequence (DNA): TGTGCCAGCAGCGCCCGACTAGCCATCAACAATGAGCAGTTCTTC.